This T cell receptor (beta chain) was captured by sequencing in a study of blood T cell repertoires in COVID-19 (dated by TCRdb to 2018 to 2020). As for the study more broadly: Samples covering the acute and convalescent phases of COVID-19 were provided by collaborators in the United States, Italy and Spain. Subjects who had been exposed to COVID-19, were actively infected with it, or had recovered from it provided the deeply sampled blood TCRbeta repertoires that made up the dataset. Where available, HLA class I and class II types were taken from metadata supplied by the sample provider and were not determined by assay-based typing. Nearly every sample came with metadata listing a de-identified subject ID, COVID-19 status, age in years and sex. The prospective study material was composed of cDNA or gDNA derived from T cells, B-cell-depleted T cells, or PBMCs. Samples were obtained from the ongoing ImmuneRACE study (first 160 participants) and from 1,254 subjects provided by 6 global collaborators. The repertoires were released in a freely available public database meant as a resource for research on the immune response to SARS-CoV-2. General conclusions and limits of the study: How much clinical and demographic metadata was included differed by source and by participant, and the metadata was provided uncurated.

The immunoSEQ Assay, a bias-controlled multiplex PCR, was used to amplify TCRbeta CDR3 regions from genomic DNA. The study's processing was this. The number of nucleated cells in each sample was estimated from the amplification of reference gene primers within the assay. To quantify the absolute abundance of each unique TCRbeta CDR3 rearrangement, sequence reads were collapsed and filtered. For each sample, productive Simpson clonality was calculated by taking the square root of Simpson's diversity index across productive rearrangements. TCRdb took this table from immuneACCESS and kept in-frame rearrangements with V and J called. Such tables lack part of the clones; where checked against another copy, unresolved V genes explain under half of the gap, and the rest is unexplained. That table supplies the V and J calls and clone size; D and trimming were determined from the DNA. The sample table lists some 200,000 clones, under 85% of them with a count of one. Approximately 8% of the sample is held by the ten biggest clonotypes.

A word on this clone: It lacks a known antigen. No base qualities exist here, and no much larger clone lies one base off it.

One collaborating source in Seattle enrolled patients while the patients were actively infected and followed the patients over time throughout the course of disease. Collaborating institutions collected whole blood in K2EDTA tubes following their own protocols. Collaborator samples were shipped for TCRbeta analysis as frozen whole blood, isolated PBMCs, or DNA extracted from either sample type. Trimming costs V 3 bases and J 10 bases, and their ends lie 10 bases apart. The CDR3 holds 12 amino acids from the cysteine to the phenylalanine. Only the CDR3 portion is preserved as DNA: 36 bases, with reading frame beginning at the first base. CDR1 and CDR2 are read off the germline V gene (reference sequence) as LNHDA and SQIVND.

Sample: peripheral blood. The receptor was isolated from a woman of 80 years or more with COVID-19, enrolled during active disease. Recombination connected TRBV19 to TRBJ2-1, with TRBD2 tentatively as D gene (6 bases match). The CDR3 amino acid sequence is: CASSIWGGEQFF. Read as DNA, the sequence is TGTGCCAGTAGTATTTGGGGAGGCGAGCAGTTCTTC.